Listed below are T cell receptor beta chains from one sample, sequenced in a study of T-cell memory formation after mild COVID-19. TCRdb fed the 5' RACE reads into MiXCR, producing one record per CDR3 protein. Of about 440,000 distinct CDR3 sequences listed, 20% are singletons. Sequencing input: PBMCs or a T cell subset sorted from them (not recorded which). The receptors stem from an adult woman who had mild COVID-19 (a few samples of this study predate the infection). Cell type and time point are not known. CDR3s include the opening cysteine and the closing phenylalanine or tryptophan. Each record gives: CDR3 DNA, CDR3 protein, J gene, D gene, clone size, V gene. The D gene is left open where the match is weak. Clone size is not always given. Where it is, it says once, few, many or a class for expanded clones.

TGCGCCAGCAGCCGCGGAGGGGCAGCCAAAAACATTCAGTACTTC | CASSRGGAAKNIQYF | TRBJ2-4 | - | few | TRBV5-1
TGTGCCTGGAAACAAAGCGGGACGAACACCGGGGAGCTGTTTTTT | CAWKQSGTNTGELFF | TRBJ2-2 | TRBD2 | - | TRBV30
TGTGCCACCAGCAGAGATTGGGTACAGAGTAGCAATCAGCCCCAGCATTTT | CATSRDWVQSSNQPQHF | TRBJ1-5 | - | - | TRBV15
TGTGCCAGCAGTTTGGCCAGGCAGGGACGGCAGTTCTTC | CASSLARQGRQFF | TRBJ2-1 | - | once | TRBV12-3/TRBV12-4
TGCGCCAGCAGCTTGGAACTAGCGGGGTCTGGAGATACGCAGTATTTT | CASSLELAGSGDTQYF | TRBJ2-3 | TRBD2 | few | TRBV5-1
TGCGCCAGCAGCCAAGTGGGGCAGGGAGGAGATACGCAGTATTTT | CASSQVGQGGDTQYF | TRBJ2-3 | - | many | TRBV4-1
TGTGCCAGCAGCCAAGAGGAGGGAGTCTACGAGCAGTACTTC | CASSQEEGVYEQYF | TRBJ2-7 | - | few | TRBV3-1
TGTGCCAGCAGCGACAGGGGGCTTAATGAAAAACTGTTTTTT | CASSDRGLNEKLFF | TRBJ1-4 | TRBD1 | few | TRBV12-3/TRBV12-4
TGCGCCAGCAGTCGGACAATGGAGTCTGGAAACACCATATATTTT | CASSRTMESGNTIYF | TRBJ1-3 | - | - | TRBV4-3
TGCGCCAGCAGCCAACCTCGGGACAGGGAAAGCACAGATACGCAGTATTTT | CASSQPRDRESTDTQYF | TRBJ2-3 | TRBD1 | - | TRBV4-1
TGTGCCAGCAGCCAACACCAGGGAGGCGGGCCAAGCACAGATACGCAGTATTTT | CASSQHQGGGPSTDTQYF | TRBJ2-3 | - | - | TRBV4-2
TGTGCCAGCAGCCTCTTGAGCGGGAGAAGGACCGGGGAGCTGTTTTTT | CASSLLSGRRTGELFF | TRBJ2-2 | TRBD2 | - | TRBV4-2
TGCAGCGTGTCGACTATCTCCTACGAGCAGTACTTC | CSVSTISYEQYF | TRBJ2-7 | - | - | TRBV29-1
TGTGCCAGCAGCTTTAGCGGGCCCTACAATGAGCAGTTCTTC | CASSFSGPYNEQFF | TRBJ2-1 | TRBD2 | - | TRBV11-2
TGCGCCAGCAGCTTGGTTAGCACGGGCACCTACAATGAGCAGTTCTTC | CASSLVSTGTYNEQFF | TRBJ2-1 | - | few | TRBV5-1
TGTGCCAGCAGTCTTGACGGGAGAGGAGAGACCCAGTACTTC | CASSLDGRGETQYF | TRBJ2-5 | - | - | TRBV12-3/TRBV12-4
TGTGCCAGCAGCTTGGAACAGCCCTACGAGCAGTACTTC | CASSLEQPYEQYF | TRBJ2-7 | - | many | TRBV5-6
TGTGCCAGCAGCCCGACAGGGGGCGGGAACGGGGAGCTGTTTTTT | CASSPTGGGNGELFF | TRBJ2-2 | TRBD1 | - | TRBV7-3